Presented here are 32 T cell receptor beta chains from one specimen sequenced in a study of siplizumab effects on memory and regulatory T cells. The assay was immunoSEQ multiplex PCR, and TCRdb's table has in-frame clones only and misses some. This table holds 94,000 or so clones, around 97% found once. Sequenced sample: naive CD4+ T cells sorted from blood. These receptor sequences come from a human donor in good health.

The rearrangement joins TRBV6-1 to TRBJ1-4; possible D gene TRBD1, 6 bases. Trimming removed 1 base at V and 7 bases at J, with 13 bases between. In germline, CDR1 is MNHNS, CDR2 SASEGT. The CDR3 spans 15 residues. CDR3 residues: CASSEGGGLGEKLFF. CDR3 DNA: TGTGCCAGCAGTGAAGGAGGGGGGCTAGGTGAAAAACTGTTTTTT.

This rearrangement joins TRBV5-1 to TRBJ2-3, with 8 positions matching TRBD1. With 0 bases clipped from V and 2 bases from J, the junction kept 17 bases outside the gene matches. The germline V gene has CDR1 SGHRS and CDR2 YFSETQ. The CDR3 covers 20 residues. CDR3 bases: TGCGCCAGCAGCTTGGGTCTGGGGACAGGTCGAAGGGACTCCACAGATACGCAGTATTTT. Translation gives CASSLGLGTGRRDSTDTQYF.

This chain uses TRBV19 with TRBJ1-3; D is ambiguous. This CDR3 has 18 amino acids. V was cut by 3 bases and J by 0 bases, with 18 bases left in between. The germline V gene encodes CDR1 LNHDA and CDR2 SQIVND (reference sequence). CDR3 sequence reads: CASSIGNWIRGSGNTIYF. The CDR3 DNA is TGTGCCAGTAGTATCGGAAATTGGATCCGTGGCTCTGGAAACACCATATATTTT.

The chain carries TRBV25-1 and TRBJ1-2, with unresolved D. The germline gives CDR1 MGHDK, CDR2 SYGVNS. V dropped 2 bases and J dropped 6 bases, with 10 bases sitting between them. The CDR3 runs to 13 residues. DNA for the CDR3: TGTGCCAGCAGTGAACGCGGGGTCGATGGCTACACCTTC. It encodes CASSERGVDGYTF.

J is TRBJ1-1 and V is TRBV5-6; a weak D match, TRBD1 (5 bases). Trimming left V 4 bases short and J 4 bases short, with 11 bases between. Germline V lookup: CDR1 SGHDT, CDR2 YYEEEE. The CDR3 length is 13 residues. In DNA form, the CDR3 reads TGTGCCAGCAGCCTGACAGAGTTCACTGAAGCTTTCTTT. Its translation: CASSLTEFTEAFF.

V is TRBV19 and J is TRBJ2-5; no definite D call. CDR3 length: 12 residues. Germline assignment: CDR1 LNHDA and CDR2 SQIVND (reference sequence). The V end lost 6 bases, the J end lost 0 bases, and 5 bases lay between the germline ends. The CDR3 loop reads CASRGYQETQYF. DNA of the CDR3: TGTGCCAGTAGGGGGTACCAAGAGACCCAGTACTTC.

This sequence joins TRBV11-3 and TRBJ1-4; D ambiguous. The germline V gene has CDR1 SGHNT and CDR2 YENEEA. The ends were cut back, 3 bases at V and 4 bases at J, with 3 bases in the middle. This CDR3 comprises 12 residues. CDR3 residues: CASSLVNEKLFF. DNA for the CDR3: TGTGCCAGCAGCTTGGTTAATGAAAAACTGTTTTTT.

This rearrangement joins TRBV4-3 to TRBJ2-5; D might be TRBD1 or TRBD2, each matching 6 bases. The CDR3 sequence is 13 residues long. Trimming removed 4 bases at V and 5 bases at J, with 11 bases between. Germline loops: CDR1 LGHNA, CDR2 YSLEER. CDR3 nucleotide sequence: TGCGCCAGCAGCCTAAAGGGGGGCGAGACCCAGTACTTC. Protein: CASSLKGGETQYF.

This clone appeared once. This rearrangement joins TRBV6-6 to TRBJ1-2, with D unresolved. Germline lookup yields CDR1 MNHNY and CDR2 SVGAGI (reference sequence). The germline V and J ends were trimmed by 0 bases and 8 bases, with 10 bases remaining between them. The CDR3 runs 13 residues. In nucleotides, the CDR3 is TGTGCCAGCAGTTACTCCTCGGGCGACGGCTACACCTTC. It encodes CASSYSSGDGYTF.

The chain combines TRBV28 with TRBJ2-1; tentatively, D is TRBD1 (5 bases). The ends were cut back, 6 bases at V and 3 bases at J, with 9 bases in the middle. The CDR3 extends over 13 amino acids. Per germline, CDR1 MDHEN and CDR2 SYDVKM. CDR3 sequence reads: CASRPTVYNEQFF. DNA of the CDR3: TGTGCCAGCAGACCGACAGTCTACAATGAGCAGTTCTTC.

This clone was seen a few times. This chain uses TRBV10-1 with TRBJ1-5, with D uncertain. The length of the CDR3 is 15 residues. The V gene's germline CDR1 is WNHNN and CDR2 SYGVQD (reference sequence). V was clipped by 0 bases and J by 2 bases, with 8 bases between them. The CDR3 is CASSESRLGNQPQHF. CDR3 sequence (DNA): TGCGCCAGCAGTGAGTCAAGATTAGGCAATCAGCCCCAGCATTTT.

The rearrangement links TRBV13 to TRBJ1-2; TRBD1 might be the D (5 bases). CDR1 and CDR2 (germline): PRHDT, FYEKMQ (reference sequence). Trimming took off 3 bases at V and 4 bases at J, with 9 bases between the two ends. CDR3 length equals 13 residues. CDR3 residues: CASSLGRLYGYTF. The CDR3 DNA is TGTGCCAGCAGCTTGGGACGGCTCTATGGCTACACCTTC.

The chain combines TRBV7-9 with TRBJ2-7, with D perhaps TRBD1 (6 bases). Germline CDR1 reads SEHNR; CDR2 reads FQNEAQ (reference sequence). Deletions cut 8 bases from V and 1 base from J, with 6 bases between. This CDR3 is 11 amino acids long. The CDR3 region has the DNA TGTGCCAGCGGACAGTCCTACGAGCAGTACTTC. It encodes CASGQSYEQYF.

This clone was seen a single time. V is TRBV7-3 and J is TRBJ2-5; D is unclear. This CDR3 contains 13 residues. Germline V gene data show CDR1 as SGHTA and CDR2 as FQGTGA. The V end was cut by 1 base, the J end by 0 bases, with 3 bases between. The CDR3 nucleotides are TGTGCCAGCAGCTTAAGGTACCAAGAGACCCAGTACTTC. Encoded protein: CASSLRYQETQYF.

J is TRBJ2-5 and V is TRBV11-2; no reliable D call. The CDR3 contains 13 residues. CDR1 and CDR2 (germline): SGHAT, FQNNGV. The germline V and J ends were trimmed by 0 bases and 4 bases, with 6 bases remaining between them. CDR3 residues: CASSLEWPETQYF. The CDR3 DNA reads TGTGCCAGCAGCTTAGAGTGGCCAGAGACCCAGTACTTC. Together with reference TRBV11-2 and TRBJ2-5, the CDR3 gives the full variable domain: EAGVAQSPRYKIIEKRQSVAFWCNPISGHATLYWYQQILGQGPKLLIQFQNNGVVDDSQLPKDRFSAERLKGVDSTLKIQPAKLEDSAVYLCASSLEWPETQYFGPGTRLLVL.

The chain links TRBV18 to TRBJ2-7, with a weak D call TRBD2 (5 bases). Trimming removed 2 bases from V and 7 bases from J, with 18 bases in between. The CDR3 has 15 amino acids. Per the germline V gene, CDR1 is KGHSH and CDR2 is LQKENI. The CDR3 is CASSPVTSAEAEQYF. Here the CDR3 DNA reads TGTGCCAGCTCACCAGTTACCTCAGCGGAGGCGGAGCAGTACTTC.

For the CDR3, the DNA is TGTGCCATCAGTCCTGACTCCAGTCTGAATTCACCCCTCCACTTT. Encoded protein: CAISPDSSLNSPLHF. This sequence joins TRBV10-3 and TRBJ1-6; D remains ambiguous. The V end was cut by 5 bases, the J end by 7 bases, with 15 bases between. CDR1 and CDR2 (germline): ENHRY, SYGVKD. The CDR3 sequence is 15 residues long.

As to this clone: At one of its ends the junction is not consistent with the germline gene, which may arise from a read error. The chain uses TRBV7-2 and TRBJ2-7; TRBD2 agrees at 7 bases. This CDR3 region has 15 residues. Germline V gives CDR1 SGHTA, CDR2 FQGNSA. The CDR3 spells CASSLRTGGLYGQYF. The CDR3 coding sequence is TGTGCCAGCAGCTTAAGAACGGGGGGACTCTACGGGCAGTACTTC.

This sequence joins TRBV19 and TRBJ1-1; 12 positions match TRBD1. Germline V gene lookup returns CDR1 LNHDA and CDR2 SQIVND (reference sequence). Trimming removed 7 bases from V and 4 bases from J; junction bases left unmatched: 10. The CDR3 extends over 16 amino acids. The CDR3 sequence: CASTTIGTGGVTEAFF. The CDR3 region has the DNA TGTGCCAGTACCACCATCGGGACAGGGGGCGTCACTGAAGCTTTCTTT.

This chain links TRBV7-6 with TRBJ1-5; D remains ambiguous. Germline V CDR1 and CDR2: SGHVS, FNYEAQ. V was cut by 5 bases and J by 4 bases, with 9 bases left in between. This CDR3 comprises 13 residues. CDR3: CASSKNWNQPQHF. CDR3 bases: TGTGCCAGCAGCAAGAATTGGAATCAGCCCCAGCATTTT.

The rearrangement joins TRBV11-2 to TRBJ2-7; possibly TRBD2 for D (6 bases). CDR3 length: 12 residues. The germline V gene has CDR1 SGHAT and CDR2 FQNNGV. The V gene lost 9 bases and the J gene lost 3 bases, with 12 bases spanning the gap. DNA of the CDR3: TGTGCCAGTACGTACGGGGGCTACGAGCAGTACTTC. This gives the protein CASTYGGYEQYF.

The rearrangement uses TRBV28 and TRBJ1-2; D is ambiguous. Germline CDR1 and CDR2: MDHEN and SYDVKM. This CDR3 has 15 amino acids. V gave up 5 bases and J gave up 1 base, with 14 bases separating them. The CDR3 loop reads CASSLVQYINYGYTF. Here the CDR3 DNA reads TGTGCCAGCAGTCTAGTTCAGTACATTAACTATGGCTACACCTTC.

The rearrangement joins TRBV5-4 to TRBJ2-2; 8 bases agree with TRBD2. Germline values: CDR1 SGHNT, CDR2 YYREEE (reference sequence). The ends lost 5 bases at V and 5 bases at J; junction bases unmatched: 5. This CDR3 is built from 14 residues. The CDR3 DNA reads as TGTGCCAGCAGTTTACTAGCGGATACCGGGGAGCTGTTTTTT. As protein: CASSLLADTGELFF.

The genes are TRBV6-4 and TRBJ2-3; D remains ambiguous. The CDR3 has 12 amino acids. V lost 6 bases and J lost 1, with 5 bases in between. CDR1 is MRHNA and CDR2 is SNTAGT in the germline V gene. This CDR3 reads CASSPGTDTQYF. The CDR3 DNA follows: TGTGCCAGCAGCCCCGGCACAGATACGCAGTATTTT.

The chain recombines TRBV2 with TRBJ1-2; D remains ambiguous. The CDR3 is 12 residues long. The germline V gene has CDR1 SNHLY and CDR2 FYNNEI. Trimming took 6 bases from V and 3 from J, leaving 8 bases between them. CDR3 residues: CASRPGDYGYTF. CDR3 DNA: TGTGCCAGCAGGCCTGGTGACTATGGCTACACCTTC.

This chain connects TRBV19 to TRBJ1-2, with D tentatively TRBD1 (5 bases). The ends were cut back, 4 bases at V and 2 bases at J, with 14 bases in the middle. The length of the CDR3 is 15 residues. Germline V CDR1 and CDR2: LNHDA, SQIVND (reference sequence). CDR3 DNA: TGTGCCAGTAGTAAGTGGGACGGCCCAAACTATGGCTACACCTTC. It specifies CASSKWDGPNYGYTF.

This sequence joins TRBV30 and TRBJ1-1; no definite D call. Trimming left V 3 bases short and J 0 bases short, with 8 bases between. Germline V CDR1 and CDR2: GTSNPN, SVGIG (reference sequence). The CDR3 is 13 amino acids. The CDR3 loop is CAWRRQVNTEAFF. In DNA form, the CDR3 reads TGTGCCTGGAGGCGGCAGGTGAACACTGAAGCTTTCTTT.

This rearrangement joins TRBV9 to TRBJ2-1, with D perhaps TRBD1 or TRBD2 (6 bases each). Germline lookup yields CDR1 SGDLS and CDR2 YYNGEE. This CDR3 contains 17 residues. Trimming left V 6 bases short and J 3 bases short, with 22 bases between. As DNA, the CDR3 is TGTGCCAGCAACCCGCGGGACGGGGGCTTAAACTACAATGAGCAGTTCTTC. Amino acid sequence: CASNPRDGGLNYNEQFF.

This chain uses TRBV10-1 with TRBJ1-1, with D unresolved. The CDR3 extends over 15 amino acids. V shed 6 bases and J shed 8 bases, with 22 bases lying between them. Germline V lookup: CDR1 WNHNN, CDR2 SYGVQD (reference sequence). The CDR3 is CASSPWVGSRSEAFF. The DNA for the CDR3 is TGCGCCAGCAGCCCCTGGGTCGGCTCCCGATCCGAAGCTTTCTTT.

Only one count was recorded for this clone. The chain is built from TRBV6-5 and TRBJ1-1; perhaps TRBD1 as D (5 bases). The CDR3 loop spans 15 amino acids. Germline V gene data show CDR1 as MNHEY and CDR2 as SVGAGI. Trimming cost V 0 bases and J 8 bases, with 16 bases left between them. CDR3 DNA sequence: TGTGCCAGCAGTTACTCGCAAGCCATCCGACAGGAAGCTTTCTTT. It yields the protein CASSYSQAIRQEAFF.

The CDR3 is CASSQHADENTGELFF. CDR3 nucleotide sequence: TGTGCCAGCAGCCAGCATGCAGATGAGAACACCGGGGAGCTGTTTTTT. The chain is built from TRBV7-6 and TRBJ2-2; D uncertain. The CDR3 spans 16 residues. Germline CDR1 and CDR2: SGHVS and FNYEAQ. Trimming left V 5 bases short and J 1 base short, with 14 bases between.

The chain combines TRBV19 with TRBJ2-7; D not certain. The CDR3 is 15 residues long. V lost 1 base and J 3 bases, leaving 13 bases between the germline ends. Germline CDR1 LNHDA, CDR2 SQIVND (reference sequence). The CDR3 region is CASSIGGFPDYEQYF. DNA of the CDR3: TGTGCCAGTAGTATAGGTGGATTTCCCGACTACGAGCAGTACTTC.